This T cell receptor (beta chain) is drawn from a study of memory CD4+ T cells and cytomegalovirus serostatus. As for the study in general: Of the healthy Belgian adults, 9 or 10 were CMV seropositive and 24 seronegative.

Study-wide results and limits: Repertoires predicted CMV serostatus with median bootstrapped AUC of around 0.96.

This CDR3 has 15 residues. Germline V gives CDR1 SGHRS, CDR2 YFSETQ. V shed 0 bases and J shed 4 bases, with 11 bases lying between them. Authors' data handling: After removing out-of-frame reads, 2 million to 2.5 million distinct TCRbeta sequences remained. Clones were read by immunoSEQ multiplex PCR, and TCRdb kept only the in-frame ones, dropping some. The V and J calls and clone size come from that table; D and trimming were worked out from the DNA. This sample yields tens of thousands of clones, of which over 65% are seen a single time; about 2.1% belongs to the top ten. As to this clone: What it recognizes is unknown.

Single viable CD3+CD4+CD8-CD45RO+ cells were sorted as the memory CD4+ T cells. This chain joins TRBV5-1 and TRBJ1-5, with D perhaps matching TRBD1 (5 bases). This clonotype was obtained from an adult in good health and CMV-seronegative. Sequenced sample: memory CD4+ T cells from blood. This chain's CDR3 is CASSLDGAPNQPQHF. CDR3 sequence (DNA): TGCGCCAGCAGCTTGGATGGGGCCCCTAATCAGCCCCAGCATTTT.